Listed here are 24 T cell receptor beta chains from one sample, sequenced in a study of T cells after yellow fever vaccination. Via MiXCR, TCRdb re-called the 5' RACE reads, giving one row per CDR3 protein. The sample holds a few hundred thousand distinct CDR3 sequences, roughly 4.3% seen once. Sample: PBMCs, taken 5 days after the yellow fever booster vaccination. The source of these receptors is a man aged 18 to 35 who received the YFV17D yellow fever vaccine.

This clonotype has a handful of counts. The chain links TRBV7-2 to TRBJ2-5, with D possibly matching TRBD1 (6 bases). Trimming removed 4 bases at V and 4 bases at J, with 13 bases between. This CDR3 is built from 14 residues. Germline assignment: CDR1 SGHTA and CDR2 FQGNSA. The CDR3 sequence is CASSSYREPETQYF. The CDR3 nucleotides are TGTGCCAGCAGCTCGTACAGGGAACCAGAGACCCAGTACTTC.

CDR3 coding DNA: TGTGCCAGCAGCTCCGGGACTTTTTTGGATACGCAGTATTTT. Residues: CASSSGTFLDTQYF. The J gene is TRBJ2-3, the V gene TRBV5-4; weak D call: TRBD2 (6 bases). Trimming took 3 bases from V and 6 from J, leaving 14 bases between them. Per the germline V gene, CDR1 is SGHNT and CDR2 is YYREEE (reference sequence). This CDR3 region has 14 residues.

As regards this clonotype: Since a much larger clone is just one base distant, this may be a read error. The CDR3 sequence is CASSLGRGRTDTQYF. CDR3 nucleotide sequence: TGTGCCAGCAGCTTAGGACGGGGGCGCACAGATACGCAGTATTTT. V and J are TRBV11-3 and TRBJ2-3, with D possibly called TRBD1 or TRBD2 (6 bases each). This CDR3 comprises 15 residues. The germline CDR1 and CDR2 sequences are SGHNT and YENEEA. The ends were cut back, 1 base at V and 1 base at J, with 9 bases in the middle.

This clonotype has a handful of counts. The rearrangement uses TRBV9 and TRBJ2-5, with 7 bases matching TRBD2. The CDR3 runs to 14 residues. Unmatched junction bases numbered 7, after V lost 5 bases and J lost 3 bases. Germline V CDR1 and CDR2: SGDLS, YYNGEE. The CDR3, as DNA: TGTGCCAGCAGTGCCGGGACTACGGAAGAGACCCAGTACTTC. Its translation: CASSAGTTEETQYF. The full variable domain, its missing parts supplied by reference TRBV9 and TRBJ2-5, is DSGVTQTPKHLITATGQRVTLRCSPRSGDLSVYWYQQSLDQGLQFLIQYYNGEERAKGNILERFSAQQFPDLHSELNLSSLELGDSALYFCASSAGTTEETQYFGPGTRLLVL.

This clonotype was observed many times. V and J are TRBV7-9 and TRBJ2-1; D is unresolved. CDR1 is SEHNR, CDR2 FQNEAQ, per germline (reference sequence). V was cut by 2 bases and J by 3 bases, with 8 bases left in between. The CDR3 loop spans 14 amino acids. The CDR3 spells CASSLRSSYNEQFF. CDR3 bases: TGTGCCAGCAGCTTAAGGAGCAGCTACAATGAGCAGTTCTTC.

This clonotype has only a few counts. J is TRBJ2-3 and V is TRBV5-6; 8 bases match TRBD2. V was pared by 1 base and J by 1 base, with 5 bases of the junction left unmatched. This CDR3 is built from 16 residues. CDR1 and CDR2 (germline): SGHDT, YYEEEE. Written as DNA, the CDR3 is TGTGCCAGCAGCTTGCGGGGGGGCGAGGGCACAGATACGCAGTATTTT. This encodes CASSLRGGEGTDTQYF.

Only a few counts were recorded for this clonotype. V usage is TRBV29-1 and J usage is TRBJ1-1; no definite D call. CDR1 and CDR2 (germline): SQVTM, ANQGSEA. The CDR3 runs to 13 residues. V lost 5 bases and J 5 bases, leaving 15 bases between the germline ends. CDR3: CSVSQRSSTEAFF. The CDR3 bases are TGCAGCGTTTCCCAGCGATCGAGTACTGAAGCTTTCTTT.

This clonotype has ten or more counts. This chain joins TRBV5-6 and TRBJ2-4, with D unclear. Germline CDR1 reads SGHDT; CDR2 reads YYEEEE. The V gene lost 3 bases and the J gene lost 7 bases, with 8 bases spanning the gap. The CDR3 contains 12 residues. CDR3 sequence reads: CASSSTLNIQYF. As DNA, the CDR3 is TGTGCCAGCAGCTCAACTTTGAACATTCAGTACTTC. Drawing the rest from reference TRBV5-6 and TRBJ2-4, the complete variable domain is DAGVTQSPTHLIKTRGQQVTLRCSPKSGHDTVSWYQQALGQGPQFIFQYYEEEERQRGNFPDRFSGHQFPNYSSELNVNALLLGDSALYLCASSSTLNIQYFGAGTRLSVL.

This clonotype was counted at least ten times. CDR3 nucleotide sequence: TGTGCCATCGGCGTTGTTAACCGGGAAGGCTACACCTTC. This codes for CAIGVVNREGYTF. The rearrangement links TRBV10-3 to TRBJ1-2; no clear D. The CDR3 runs 13 residues. V gave up 8 bases and J gave up 8 bases, with 18 bases separating them. In germline, CDR1 is ENHRY, CDR2 SYGVKD.

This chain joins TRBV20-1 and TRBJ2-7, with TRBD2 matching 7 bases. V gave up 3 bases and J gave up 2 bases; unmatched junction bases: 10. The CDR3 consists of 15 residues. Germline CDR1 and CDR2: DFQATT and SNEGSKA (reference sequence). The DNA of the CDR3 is TGCAGTGCTAGGGGGAGGGGCCGAACCCCCTACGAGCAGTACTTC. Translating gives CSARGRGRTPYEQYF.

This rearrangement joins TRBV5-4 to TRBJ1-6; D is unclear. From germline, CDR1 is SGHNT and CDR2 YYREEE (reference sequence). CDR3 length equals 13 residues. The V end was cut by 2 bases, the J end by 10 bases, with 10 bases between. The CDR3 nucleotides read TGTGCCAGCAGCTTTCTGGGAGGATCACCCCTCCACTTT. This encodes CASSFLGGSPLHF.

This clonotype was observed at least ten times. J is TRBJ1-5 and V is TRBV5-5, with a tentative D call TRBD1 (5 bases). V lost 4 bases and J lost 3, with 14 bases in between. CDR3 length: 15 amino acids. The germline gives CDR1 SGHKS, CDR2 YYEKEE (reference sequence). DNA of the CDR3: TGTGCCAGCAGCCGATCCTGGGGGATCAATCAGCCCCAGCATTTT. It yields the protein CASSRSWGINQPQHF.

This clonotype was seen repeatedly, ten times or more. CDR3 region: CASSLAEQGSTEAFF. The CDR3 DNA is TGCGCCAGCAGCTTGGCAGAACAGGGGAGCACTGAAGCTTTCTTT. The V and J genes are TRBV5-1 and TRBJ1-1, with TRBD1 matching over 7 bases. Germline V gene sequence: CDR1 SGHRS, CDR2 YFSETQ. The CDR3 consists of 15 residues. V dropped 0 bases and J dropped 4; count of bases not matched to a gene: 6.

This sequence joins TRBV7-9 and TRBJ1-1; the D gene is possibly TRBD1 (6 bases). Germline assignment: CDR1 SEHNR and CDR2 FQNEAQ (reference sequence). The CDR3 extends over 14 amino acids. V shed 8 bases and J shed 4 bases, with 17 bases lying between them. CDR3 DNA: TGTGCCAGCCGGGCGGACAGAAGCGGCACTGAAGCTTTCTTT. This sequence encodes CASRADRSGTEAFF.

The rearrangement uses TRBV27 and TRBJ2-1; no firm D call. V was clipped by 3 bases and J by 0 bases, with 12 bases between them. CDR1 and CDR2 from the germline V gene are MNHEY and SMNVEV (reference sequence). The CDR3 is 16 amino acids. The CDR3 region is CASSFEGPSSYNEQFF. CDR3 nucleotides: TGTGCCAGCAGTTTCGAAGGCCCGAGCTCCTACAATGAGCAGTTCTTC.

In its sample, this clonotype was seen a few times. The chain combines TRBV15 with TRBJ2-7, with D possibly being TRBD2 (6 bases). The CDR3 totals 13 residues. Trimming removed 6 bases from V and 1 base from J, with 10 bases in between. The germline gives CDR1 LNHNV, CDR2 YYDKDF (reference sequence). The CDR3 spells CATRGDLSYEQYV. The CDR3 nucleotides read TGTGCCACCAGAGGGGACTTATCCTACGAGCAGTACGTC.

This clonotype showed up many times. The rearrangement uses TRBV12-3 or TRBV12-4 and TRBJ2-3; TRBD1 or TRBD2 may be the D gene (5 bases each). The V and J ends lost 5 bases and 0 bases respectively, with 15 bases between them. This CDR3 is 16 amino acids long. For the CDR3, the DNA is TGTGCCAGCAGTCCGTGGGACCCAGTGAGCACAGATACGCAGTATTTT. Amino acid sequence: CASSPWDPVSTDTQYF.

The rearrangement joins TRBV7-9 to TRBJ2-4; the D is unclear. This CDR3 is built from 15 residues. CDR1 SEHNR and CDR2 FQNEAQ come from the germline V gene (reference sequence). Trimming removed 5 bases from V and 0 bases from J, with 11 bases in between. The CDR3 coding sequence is TGTGCCAGCAGCCGGCCGGGTCTAGCCAAAAACATTCAGTACTTC. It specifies CASSRPGLAKNIQYF.

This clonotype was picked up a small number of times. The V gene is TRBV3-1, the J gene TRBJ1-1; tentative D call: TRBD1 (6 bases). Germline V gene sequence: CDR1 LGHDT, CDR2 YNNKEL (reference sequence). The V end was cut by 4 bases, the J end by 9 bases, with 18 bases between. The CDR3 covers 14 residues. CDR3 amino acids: CASSRETGRTKAFF. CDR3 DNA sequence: TGTGCCAGCAGCCGGGAAACAGGGAGAACGAAAGCTTTCTTT.

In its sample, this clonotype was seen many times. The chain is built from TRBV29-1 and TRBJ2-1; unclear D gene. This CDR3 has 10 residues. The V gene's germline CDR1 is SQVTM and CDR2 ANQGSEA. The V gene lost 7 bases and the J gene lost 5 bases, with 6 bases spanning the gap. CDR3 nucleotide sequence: TGCAGCGCCGGAGACAATGAGCAGTTCTTC. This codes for CSAGDNEQFF.

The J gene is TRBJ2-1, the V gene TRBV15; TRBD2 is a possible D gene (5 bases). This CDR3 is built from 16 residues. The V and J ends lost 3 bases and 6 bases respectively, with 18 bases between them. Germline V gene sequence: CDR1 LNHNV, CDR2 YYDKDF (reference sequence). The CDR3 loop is CATSRGWTEGINEQFF. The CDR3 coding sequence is TGTGCCACCAGCAGGGGCTGGACCGAGGGCATCAATGAGCAGTTCTTC.

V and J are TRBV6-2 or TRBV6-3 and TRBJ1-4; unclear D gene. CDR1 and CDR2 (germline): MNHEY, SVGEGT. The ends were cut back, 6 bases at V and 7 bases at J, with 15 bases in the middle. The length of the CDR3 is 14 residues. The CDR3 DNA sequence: TGTGCCAGCAGCCTCCAACTCGGTGTTGAAAAACTGTTTTTT. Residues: CASSLQLGVEKLFF.

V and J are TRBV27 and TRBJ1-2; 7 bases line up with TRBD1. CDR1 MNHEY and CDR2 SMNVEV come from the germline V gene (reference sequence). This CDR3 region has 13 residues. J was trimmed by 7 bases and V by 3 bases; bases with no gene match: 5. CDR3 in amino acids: CASSFRQGLGYTF. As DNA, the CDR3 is TGTGCCAGCAGTTTCAGACAGGGCCTTGGCTACACCTTC.

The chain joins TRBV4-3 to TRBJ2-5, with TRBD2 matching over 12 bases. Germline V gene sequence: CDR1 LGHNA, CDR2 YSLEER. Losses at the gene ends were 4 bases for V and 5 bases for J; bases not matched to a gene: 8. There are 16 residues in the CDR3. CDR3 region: CASSPAPSGGAETQYF. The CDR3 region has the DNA TGCGCCAGCAGCCCCGCCCCTAGCGGGGGGGCTGAGACCCAGTACTTC.